The 11 T cell receptor beta chains below were found in one sample sequenced in a study of T cell responses to AZD1222 COVID-19 vaccine. Repertoires were generated with immunoSEQ multiplex PCR, while TCRdb's copy carries only in-frame clones and drops some. The table has over 70,000 clones, roughly 86% seen once; the top ten hold 4.5% to 6%. The material was peripheral blood, obtained on day 0 of AZD1222 vaccination. Source of these receptors: an adult in good health.

A single count supports this clone. The chain links TRBV7-2 to TRBJ2-1, with 9 bases aligning to TRBD2. The J segment lost 5 bases and the V segment lost 1 base, leaving 3 bases of the junction unmatched. Per the germline V gene, CDR1 is SGHTA and CDR2 is FQGNSA. This CDR3 spans 15 amino acids. For the CDR3, the DNA is TGTGCCAGCAGCTTAGGCGGGAGGGCCGACAATGAGCAGTTCTTC. Translated: CASSLGGRADNEQFF.

The chain uses TRBV19 and TRBJ2-5, with 10 bases fitting TRBD1. Germline V gene data show CDR1 as LNHDA and CDR2 as SQIVND (reference sequence). The CDR3 consists of 17 residues. V shed 6 bases and J 1 base; nucleotides not matched to a gene: 11. CDR3 region: CASSPPPGQGLQETQYF. CDR3 in DNA: TGTGCCAGTAGCCCACCCCCGGGACAGGGGCTCCAAGAGACCCAGTACTTC.

The V call is TRBV7-8, the J call TRBJ2-5; possible D gene TRBD2, 6 bases. CDR1 and CDR2 (germline): SGHVS, FQNEAQ. The CDR3 sequence is 13 residues long. With 2 bases removed from V and 4 bases from J, the gap between germline ends came to 8 bases. CDR3 sequence: CASSLSGAETQYF. CDR3 coding DNA: TGTGCCAGCAGCTTATCGGGAGCAGAGACCCAGTACTTC.

V usage is TRBV19 and J usage is TRBJ2-1; no firm D call. There are 13 residues in the CDR3. Germline loops: CDR1 LNHDA, CDR2 SQIVND (reference sequence). Deletions cut 3 bases from V and 4 bases from J, with 7 bases between. The DNA for the CDR3 is TGTGCCAGTAGTATTCCTCAATACAATGAGCAGTTCTTC. This translates into CASSIPQYNEQFF.

The chain has TRBV7-9 and TRBJ2-1; TRBD2 matches at 12 bases. The V and J ends lost 7 bases and 2 bases, in that order; junction bases with no gene match: 3. The CDR3 spans 15 residues. Germline V lookup: CDR1 SEHNR, CDR2 FQNEAQ (reference sequence). The CDR3 spells CASTGLAGAYNEQFF. As DNA, the CDR3 is TGTGCCAGCACGGGACTAGCGGGCGCCTACAATGAGCAGTTCTTC.

This clone was counted a few times. The chain joins TRBV19 to TRBJ2-3; tentative D call: TRBD1 (5 bases). CDR3 length: 14 residues. CDR1 is LNHDA and CDR2 is SQIVND in the germline V gene (reference sequence). V was pared by 8 bases and J by 4 bases, with 16 bases between. The CDR3 region has the DNA TGTGCCAGTCGTTCGGGTTGGGGCGCAGATACGCAGTATTTT. It translates to CASRSGWGADTQYF. Filled out from reference TRBV19 and TRBJ2-3, the complete variable domain reads DGGITQSPKYLFRKEGQNVTLSCEQNLNHDAMYWYRQDPGQGLRLIYYSQIVNDFQKGDIAEGYSVSREKKESFPLTVTSAQKNPTAFYLCASRSGWGADTQYFGPGTRLTVL.

CDR3 in amino acids: CASSDWGAGQYF. CDR3 in DNA: TGCGCCAGCAGTGACTGGGGGGCCGGGCAGTACTTC. The chain is built from TRBV10-1 and TRBJ2-7; either TRBD1 or TRBD2 may supply D (6 bases each). Looked up from germline, CDR1 is WNHNN and CDR2 is SYGVQD (reference sequence). The CDR3 extends over 12 amino acids. Between the trimmed V and J ends, which lost 3 bases and 9 bases, there was a span of 12 bases.

The chain has TRBV4-1 and TRBJ2-7, with TRBD1 matching 8 bases. The trim removed 1 base at V and 2 bases at J, leaving 4 bases unmatched. Germline V CDR1 and CDR2: MGHRA, YSYEKL. The CDR3 extends over 15 amino acids. For the CDR3, the DNA is TGCGCCAGCAGCCAAGGGGCAGGGGGCACCTACGAGCAGTACTTC. This encodes CASSQGAGGTYEQYF.

The chain joins TRBV29-1 to TRBJ2-5; the match to TRBD2 covers 10 bases. The CDR3 is 14 amino acids. Germline V gives CDR1 SQVTM, CDR2 ANQGSEA. With V trimmed by 7 bases and J by 1 base, 6 bases remained unmatched. Here the CDR3 reads CSGGGTSAQETQYF. CDR3 DNA sequence: TGCAGCGGAGGCGGGACTAGCGCCCAAGAGACCCAGTACTTC.

This clone showed up just once. The rearrangement joins TRBV29-1 to TRBJ1-3; D may be TRBD1 (6 bases). This CDR3 comprises 12 residues. Trimming stripped 4 bases from V and 3 bases from J, with 7 bases between. Germline CDR1 and CDR2: SQVTM and ANQGSEA. The CDR3 sequence: CSVAGVGNTIYF. CDR3 sequence (DNA): TGCAGCGTTGCAGGGGTTGGAAACACCATATATTTT.

The rearrangement links TRBV5-1 to TRBJ1-1; the D is unclear. V was trimmed by 1 base and J by 0 bases, leaving 13 bases between them. CDR1 is SGHRS, CDR2 YFSETQ, per germline. The CDR3 loop spans 16 amino acids. CDR3 protein: CASSLTGAGMNTEAFF. The CDR3 coding sequence is TGCGCCAGCAGCTTGACGGGCGCTGGAATGAACACTGAAGCTTTCTTT.